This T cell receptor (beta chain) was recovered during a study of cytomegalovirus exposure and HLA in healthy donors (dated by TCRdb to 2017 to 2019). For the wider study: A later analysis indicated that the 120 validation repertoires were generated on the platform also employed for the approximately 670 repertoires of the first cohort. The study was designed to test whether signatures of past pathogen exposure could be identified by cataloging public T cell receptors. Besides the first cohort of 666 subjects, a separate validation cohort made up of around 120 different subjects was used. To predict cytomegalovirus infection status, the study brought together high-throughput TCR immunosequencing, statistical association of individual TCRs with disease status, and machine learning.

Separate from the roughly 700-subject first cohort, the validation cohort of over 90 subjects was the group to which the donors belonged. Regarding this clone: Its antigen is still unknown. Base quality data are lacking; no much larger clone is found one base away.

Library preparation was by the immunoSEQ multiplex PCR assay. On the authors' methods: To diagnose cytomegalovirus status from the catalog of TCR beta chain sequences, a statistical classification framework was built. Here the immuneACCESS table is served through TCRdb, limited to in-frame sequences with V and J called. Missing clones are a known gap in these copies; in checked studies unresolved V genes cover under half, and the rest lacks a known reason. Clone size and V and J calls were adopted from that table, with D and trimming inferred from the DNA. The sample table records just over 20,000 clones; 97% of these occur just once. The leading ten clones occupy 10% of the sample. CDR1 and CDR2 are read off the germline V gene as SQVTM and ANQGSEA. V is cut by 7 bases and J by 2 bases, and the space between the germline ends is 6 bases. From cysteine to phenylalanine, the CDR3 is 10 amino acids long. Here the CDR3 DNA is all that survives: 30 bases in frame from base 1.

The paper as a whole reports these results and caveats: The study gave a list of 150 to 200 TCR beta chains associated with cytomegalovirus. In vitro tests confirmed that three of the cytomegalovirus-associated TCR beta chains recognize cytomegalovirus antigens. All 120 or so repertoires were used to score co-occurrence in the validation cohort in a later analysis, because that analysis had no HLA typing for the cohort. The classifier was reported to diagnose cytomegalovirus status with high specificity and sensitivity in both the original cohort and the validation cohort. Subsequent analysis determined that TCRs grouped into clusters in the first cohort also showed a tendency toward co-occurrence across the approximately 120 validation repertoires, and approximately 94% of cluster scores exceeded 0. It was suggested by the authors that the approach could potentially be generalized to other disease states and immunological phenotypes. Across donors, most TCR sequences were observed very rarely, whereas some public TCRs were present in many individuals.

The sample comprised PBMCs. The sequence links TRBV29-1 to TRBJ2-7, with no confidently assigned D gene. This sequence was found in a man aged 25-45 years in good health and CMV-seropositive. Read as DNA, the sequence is TGCAGCGCAGGCACCTACGAGCAGTACTTC. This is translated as CSAGTYEQYF.